This T cell receptor (beta chain) was found in a study of regulatory T cells. On this clone: What it binds is not known.

Trimming stripped 2 bases from V and 0 bases from J, with 3 bases between. Germline V CDR1 and CDR2: MGHRA, YSYEKL. This CDR3 has 13 residues. Regulatory (CD25-high CD127-low) and conventional (CD25-low CD127-high) CD4+ T cells were sorted separately. Amplification used 52 TRBV primers and 13 TRBJ primers. Some clones are missing from TCRdb's copy, which holds only in-frame ones; the method was immunoSEQ multiplex PCR. Here the sample spans 30,000 to 40,000 clones, 89% being singletons. Findings and limits, study-wide: In CD3G-deficient patients, conventional CD4+ T cells were enriched for hydrophobic CDR3 residues at positions 6 and 7. Patient repertoires had restricted TRB V-J pairs and skewed V and J usage, most in Tregs.

The V call is TRBV4-1, the J call TRBJ2-3; no reliable D call. This sequence originates from a person in their late teens or twenties with CD3G deficiency. The sample comprised conventional CD4+ T cells sorted from blood. CDR3 protein: CASSQTSTDTQYF. The CDR3 nucleotides are TGCGCCAGCAGCCAAACTAGCACAGATACGCAGTATTTT.